The 14 T cell receptor beta chains in this list originate from one sample, sequenced in a study of cytomegalovirus exposure and HLA in healthy donors. PCR involved 60 Vbeta and 13 Jbeta primers. Some clones are missing from TCRdb's copy, which holds only in-frame ones; the method was immunoSEQ multiplex PCR. The sample carries approximately 50,000 clones, roughly 84% recorded once. Source material: PBMCs. These receptors were taken from a man in his thirties or forties in good health and CMV-seronegative.

As regards this clone: At one of its ends the junction is not consistent with the germline gene, which may arise from a read error. The same CDR3 also results from other DNA sequences found in this sample. V gene TRBV9 combines with J gene TRBJ1-5; tentative D call: TRBD1 (5 bases). Germline CDR1 reads SGDLS; CDR2 reads YYNGEE. This CDR3 has 15 residues. CDR3 loop: CASSPMGGSNQPQHF. CDR3 bases: TGTGCCAGCAGCCCCATGGGGGGTAGCAATCAGCCCCAGCACTTT.

The CDR3 region is CSVPKGSGYTF. CDR3 sequence (DNA): TGCAGCGTTCCAAAGGGGTCTGGCTACACCTTC. This chain joins TRBV29-1 and TRBJ1-2; TRBD1 is a possible D gene (5 bases). The CDR3 extends over 11 amino acids. Trimming stripped 5 bases from V and 7 bases from J, with 11 bases between. Germline V gene lookup returns CDR1 SQVTM and CDR2 ANQGSEA.

The genes are TRBV14 and TRBJ2-7; D is possibly TRBD1 (5 bases). The germline gives CDR1 SGHDN, CDR2 FVKESK. This CDR3 region has 15 residues. V was cut by 1 base and J by 3 bases, with 13 bases left in between. In nucleotides, the CDR3 is TGTGCCAGCAGCCAAGGAAGGGGCAGGAACTACGAGCAGTACTTC. It translates to CASSQGRGRNYEQYF.

The genes are TRBV7-2 and TRBJ2-1; D may be TRBD2 (6 bases). The CDR3 has 15 residues. V gave up 3 bases and J gave up 0 bases, with 9 bases separating them. Germline-derived CDR1 and CDR2 are SGHTA and FQGNSA. The CDR3 DNA reads as TGTGCCAGCAGCTTGGTGGGGGGCTCCTACAATGAGCAGTTCTTC. Protein sequence: CASSLVGGSYNEQFF.

The genes are TRBV4-1 and TRBJ2-1, with D tentatively TRBD2 (6 bases). Germline CDR1 MGHRA, CDR2 YSYEKL. This CDR3 has 15 amino acids. The V and J ends lost 4 bases and 3 bases respectively, with 13 bases between them. The CDR3 DNA is TGCGCCAGCAGCCTCGGGACTCCAAGCTACAATGAGCAGTTCTTC. It encodes CASSLGTPSYNEQFF.

This chain connects TRBV4-3 to TRBJ1-3; D uncertain. Trimming took off 0 bases at V and 0 bases at J, with 6 bases between the two ends. Germline V gives CDR1 LGHNA, CDR2 YSLEER. This CDR3 spans 15 amino acids. CDR3: CASSQELSSGNTIYF. CDR3 bases: TGCGCCAGCAGCCAAGAACTGAGCTCTGGAAACACCATATATTTT.

The J gene is TRBJ2-5, the V gene TRBV10-3; D may be TRBD1 (6 bases). Germline assignment: CDR1 ENHRY and CDR2 SYGVKD. V lost 5 bases, J lost 4 bases, and 11 bases lay in between. The CDR3 length is 13 residues. In DNA, the CDR3 is TGTGCCATCAGTTGGGACACCTTAGAGACCCAGTACTTC. This translates into CAISWDTLETQYF.

The rearrangement uses TRBV7-2 and TRBJ2-7; 9 positions match TRBD2. CDR1 is SGHTA and CDR2 is FQGNSA in the germline V gene. Trimming at V came to 3 bases and at J to 6 bases, leaving 6 bases not matched to a gene. This CDR3 contains 14 residues. CDR3 coding DNA: TGTGCCAGCAGCTTTCCGGGACTAGCCTCCGAGCAGTACTTC. Residues: CASSFPGLASEQYF.

This chain links TRBV4-3 with TRBJ2-3; TRBD2 matches 7 bases. Germline assignment: CDR1 LGHNA and CDR2 YSLEER. The CDR3 runs 15 residues. V lost 4 bases to trimming and J lost 4 bases; unmatched junction nucleotides: 8. CDR3 nucleotide sequence: TGCGCCAGCAGCCGTGGGGGAGGGGTGGCAGATACGCAGTATTTT. Translation gives CASSRGGGVADTQYF.

The chain's CDR3 is CSVESQGFAEQYF. In DNA form, the CDR3 reads TGCAGCGTTGAGAGTCAGGGTTTCGCCGAGCAGTACTTC. The V call is TRBV29-1, the J call TRBJ2-7; D is possibly TRBD1 (5 bases). Between the trimmed V and J ends, which lost 3 bases and 6 bases, there was a span of 15 bases. The CDR3 loop spans 13 amino acids. Germline assignment: CDR1 SQVTM and CDR2 ANQGSEA.

CDR3 sequence (DNA): TGTGCCAGCAGCCAAGGACAGGTAGAGACCCAGTACTTC. Protein: CASSQGQVETQYF. V is TRBV4-2 and J is TRBJ2-5; D may be TRBD1 (6 bases). Trimming took 1 base from V and 4 from J, leaving 7 bases between them. The CDR3 loop spans 13 amino acids. The germline gives CDR1 LGHNA, CDR2 YNFKEQ.

The chain links TRBV7-2 to TRBJ2-3; TRBD2 aligns across 14 bases. Trimming cost V 5 bases and J 5 bases; bases outside gene matches: 6. The CDR3 has 16 residues. CDR1 and CDR2 (germline): SGHTA, FQGNSA. The CDR3 DNA follows: TGTGCCAGCAGCCTGGGACTAGCGGGAGTGTTAGATACGCAGTATTTT. Translating it yields CASSLGLAGVLDTQYF.

A remark on this clone: A junction end diverges from the germline sequence, so it may reflect a read error. The J gene is TRBJ2-3, the V gene TRBV7-9, with 9 bases lining up with TRBD1. From germline, CDR1 is SEHNR and CDR2 FQNEAQ (reference sequence). This CDR3 comprises 17 residues. In DNA form, the CDR3 reads TGTTCCAGCAGCTTAGTCTACGGGACAGGGTCCCCAGATACGCAGTATTTT. It translates to CSSSLVYGTGSPDTQYF. Supplemented by reference TRBV7-9 and TRBJ2-3, the full variable domain reads DTGVSQNPRHKITKRGQNVTFRCDPISEHNRLYWYRQTLGQGPEFLTYFQNEAQLEKSRLLSDRFSAERPKGSFSTLEIQRTEQGDSAMYLCSSSLVYGTGSPDTQYFGPGTRLTVL.

This clone was counted between two and nine times. V and J are TRBV2 and TRBJ1-4; 7 nucleotides line up with TRBD1. Germline-derived CDR1 and CDR2 are SNHLY and FYNNEI. V lost 2 bases to trimming and J lost 7 bases; unmatched junction nucleotides: 4. This CDR3 region has 14 residues. The CDR3 sequence is CASSEHQGGEKLFF. Here the CDR3 DNA reads TGTGCCAGCAGTGAACATCAGGGGGGTGAAAAACTGTTTTTT.